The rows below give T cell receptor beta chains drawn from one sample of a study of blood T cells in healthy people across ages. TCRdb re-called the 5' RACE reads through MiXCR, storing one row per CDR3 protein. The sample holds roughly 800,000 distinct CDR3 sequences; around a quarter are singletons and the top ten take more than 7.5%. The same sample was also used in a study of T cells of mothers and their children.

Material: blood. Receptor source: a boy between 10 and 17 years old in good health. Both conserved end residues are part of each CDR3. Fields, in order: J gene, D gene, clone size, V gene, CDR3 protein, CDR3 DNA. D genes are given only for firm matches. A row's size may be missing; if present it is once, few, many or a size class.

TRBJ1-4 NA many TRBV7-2 CASSFPGEKLFF TGTGCCAGCAGCTTCCCGGGTGAAAAACTGTTTTTT
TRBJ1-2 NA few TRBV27 CASSPRPTWSYGYTF TGTGCCAGCAGTCCAAGACCGACTTGGAGCTATGGCTACACCTTC
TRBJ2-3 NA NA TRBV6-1 CASSPPLDRMRDTQYF TGTGCCAGCAGCCCCCCCTTAGACAGGATGAGAGATACGCAGTATTTT
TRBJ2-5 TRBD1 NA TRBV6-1 CASSVAVPGTAQETQYF TGTGCCAGCAGCGTGGCTGTGCCTGGGACAGCCCAAGAGACCCAGTACTTC
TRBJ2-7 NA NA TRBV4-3 CASSLKWGVWDEQYF TGCGCCAGCAGCCTGAAGTGGGGGGTTTGGGACGAGCAGTACTTC
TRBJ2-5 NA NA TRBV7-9 CASRTEQETQYF TGTGCCAGCCGGACAGAACAAGAGACCCAGTACTTC
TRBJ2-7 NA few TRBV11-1 CASSPRQDASYEQYF TGTGCCAGCAGCCCTAGACAGGACGCCTCCTACGAGCAGTACTTC
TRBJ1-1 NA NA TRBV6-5 CASSYLGRAFF TGTGCCAGCAGTTACTTAGGTCGGGCTTTCTTT
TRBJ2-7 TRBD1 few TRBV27 CASSSPGQADYEQYF TGTGCCAGCAGCTCACCGGGACAGGCTGACTACGAGCAGTACTTC
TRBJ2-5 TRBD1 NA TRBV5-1 CASSLARTGKETQYF TGCGCCAGCAGCTTGGCACGGACAGGGAAAGAGACCCAGTACTTC
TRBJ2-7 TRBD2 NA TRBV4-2 CASSQPGLATREYF TGTGCCAGCAGCCAACCCGGACTAGCTACGAGGGAGTACTTC
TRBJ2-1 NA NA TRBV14 CASSQDGDFSYNEQFF TGTGCCAGCAGCCAAGATGGAGACTTTTCCTACAATGAGCAGTTCTTC
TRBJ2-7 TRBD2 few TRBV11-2 CASRPDTGGNSYEQYF TGTGCCAGCAGACCTGACACGGGAGGTAACTCCTACGAGCAGTACTTC
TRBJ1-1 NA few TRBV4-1 CASSPILTGKGTEAFF TGCGCCAGCAGCCCGATACTCACAGGGAAAGGGACTGAAGCTTTCTTT
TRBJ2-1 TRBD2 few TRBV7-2 CASRLAGGEYNEQFF TGTGCCAGCAGACTAGCGGGAGGGGAATACAATGAGCAGTTCTTC
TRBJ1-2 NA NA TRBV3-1 CASSQVGGVRGYTF TGTGCCAGCAGCCAGGTCGGGGGGGTACGCGGCTACACCTTC
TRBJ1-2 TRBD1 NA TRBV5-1 CASSLDVGGTVSGYTF TGCGCCAGCAGCTTGGATGTCGGGGGGACAGTCAGTGGCTACACCTTC
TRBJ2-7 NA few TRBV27 CASGATGPREQYF TGTGCCAGCGGGGCCACGGGACCCCGCGAGCAGTACTTC
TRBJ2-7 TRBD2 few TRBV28 CASTLGASGRALYEQYF TGTGCCAGCACCCTCGGGGCTAGCGGGAGGGCCCTCTACGAGCAGTACTTC
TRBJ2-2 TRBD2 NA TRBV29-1 CSVDSGGSTGELFF TGCAGCGTTGATAGCGGGGGGTCCACCGGGGAGCTGTTTTTT
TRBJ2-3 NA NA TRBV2 CASSAPWLDTQYF TGTGCCAGCAGCGCGCCTTGGCTAGATACGCAGTATTTT
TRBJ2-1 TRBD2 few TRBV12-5 CASGNSRLARNSYNEQFF TGTGCTAGTGGCAACTCCCGACTAGCCAGGAACTCCTACAATGAGCAGTTCTTC
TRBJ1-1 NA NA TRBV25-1 CASSESGTNTEAFF TGTGCCAGCAGTGAATCGGGAACGAACACTGAAGCTTTCTTT
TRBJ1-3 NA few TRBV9 CASSAHTGPPMNTIYF TGTGCCAGCAGCGCCCATACAGGGCCACCGATGAACACCATATATTTT
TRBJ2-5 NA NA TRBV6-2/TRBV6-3 CASSSARQQETQYF TGTGCCAGCAGTTCGGCACGACAGCAAGAGACCCAGTACTTC
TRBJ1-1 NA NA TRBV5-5 CASSFRDRTEAFF TGTGCCAGCAGCTTTAGGGATAGAACTGAAGCTTTCTTT
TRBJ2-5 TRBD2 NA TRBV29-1 CSVVLAGGLEQYF TGCAGCGTTGTTCTAGCGGGAGGTTTGGAGCAGTACTTC
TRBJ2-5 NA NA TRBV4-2 CASSQGSSTQYF TGTGCCAGCAGCCAAGGGTCGTCGACCCAGTACTTC
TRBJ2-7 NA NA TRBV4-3 CASSLGADYNDEQYF TGCGCCAGCAGCTTAGGGGCCGACTACAATGACGAGCAGTACTTC
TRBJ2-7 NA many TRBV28 CASSFGGTYEQYF TGTGCCAGCAGTTTCGGGGGAACCTACGAGCAGTACTTC